This T cell receptor beta chain was observed in a study of Siglec-9 on CD8 T cells in melanoma. Study-level results: An effector memory CD8+ subset marked by Siglec-9 reportedly appeared to gather in melanoma.

Worth noting for this clone: The target antigen is unknown.

Only in-frame clones appear in the TCRdb table, and some are missing; sequencing was by immunoSEQ multiplex PCR. The sample contains 25,000 to 30,000 clones, 80% of which appear only once. Germline values: CDR1 SNHLY, CDR2 FYNNEI. The CDR3 sequence is 15 residues long. V shed 6 bases and J 4 bases; nucleotides not matched to a gene: 8. The rearrangement uses TRBV2 and TRBJ1-5; 8 bases line up with TRBD1. Sequenced input: Siglec-9- CD8+ T cells sorted from blood. The receptor was derived from a human donor in good health. The CDR3 loop reads CASRSGQALNQPQHF. As DNA, the CDR3 is TGTGCCAGCAGGTCGGGACAGGCCTTAAATCAGCCCCAGCATTTT.